The 21 T cell receptor beta chains reported below all come from one sample, sequenced in a study of regulatory T cells in long-lasting Graves disease. CDR3 regions were amplified by Arm-PCR using iRepertoire HTBI primers to build TCR beta libraries. In TCRdb, the multiplex PCR reads were re-called with MiXCR into one record per CDR3 protein. Of around 480,000 distinct CDR3 sequences listed, about 16% are singletons. Time point reported: newly diagnosed GD, antithyroid drugs for less than 3 months. The TCR library was made from RNA extracted from PBMCs. The same specimen was also included in a second study, on T cells in Graves' hyperthyroidism and ophthalmopathy.

Sequencing used peripheral blood mononuclear cells (PBMCs), obtained at new diagnosis, from a patient treated with antithyroid drugs. The receptors come from a woman aged 35-65 years with Graves disease.

The chain uses TRBV20-1 and TRBJ1-1, with D uncertain. V lost 2 bases to trimming and J lost 7 bases, with 5 bases between them. Germline assignment: CDR1 DFQATT and CDR2 SNEGSKA (reference sequence). The CDR3 is 10 amino acids. The CDR3 DNA follows: TGCAGTGCTAGACGAGATGAAGCTTTCTTT. It translates to CSARRDEAFF.

The V gene is TRBV9, the J gene TRBJ2-5; D remains ambiguous. This CDR3 spans 14 amino acids. The germline V gene has CDR1 SGDLS and CDR2 YYNGEE. V was cut by 3 bases and J by 1 base, with 10 bases left in between. The CDR3 spells CASSDGTVQETQYF. CDR3 nucleotide sequence: TGTGCCAGCAGCGACGGAACGGTCCAAGAGACCCAGTACTTC.

This clonotype was recorded at least ten times. V and J are TRBV9 and TRBJ1-1; 7 bases are shared with TRBD1. The CDR3 sequence is 14 residues long. The V and J ends lost 3 bases and 1 base, in that order; junction bases with no gene match: 3. The germline V gene has CDR1 SGDLS and CDR2 YYNGEE. CDR3 DNA: TGTGCCAGCAGCGCCGGGACAGCGAACACTGAAGCTTTCTTT. Amino acids: CASSAGTANTEAFF. The full variable domain, its missing parts supplied by reference TRBV9 and TRBJ1-1, is DSGVTQTPKHLITATGQRVTLRCSPRSGDLSVYWYQQSLDQGLQFLIQYYNGEERAKGNILERFSAQQFPDLHSELNLSSLELGDSALYFCASSAGTANTEAFFGQGTRLTVV.

This clonotype came up many times. The chain links TRBV28 to TRBJ2-5; D is ambiguous. The germline V gene has CDR1 MDHEN and CDR2 SYDVKM. The CDR3 runs 11 residues. Trimming took off 1 base at V and 5 bases at J, with 2 bases between the two ends. CDR3 in amino acids: CASSLFETQYF. The CDR3 DNA sequence: TGTGCCAGCAGTTTATTTGAGACCCAGTACTTC. The variable domain in full, completed from reference TRBV28 and TRBJ2-5, reads DVKVTQSSRYLVKRTGEKVFLECVQDMDHENMFWYRQDPGLGLRLIYFSYDVKMKEKGDIPEGYSVSREKKERFSLILESASTNQTSMYLCASSLFETQYFGPGTRLLVL.

In nucleotides, the CDR3 is TGTGCCAGTAGTAGACAGGACCTAGCGGGGAACGAGCAGTACTTC. This codes for CASSRQDLAGNEQYF. The V gene is TRBV19, the J gene TRBJ2-7, with 9 bases identical to TRBD2. Looked up from germline, CDR1 is LNHDA and CDR2 is SQIVND (reference sequence). The length of the CDR3 is 15 residues. V gave up 4 bases and J gave up 5 bases; unmatched junction bases: 9.

This chain joins TRBV29-1 and TRBJ1-1; unclear D gene. Germline CDR1 is SQVTM and CDR2 is ANQGSEA. Trimming removed 6 bases at V and 1 base at J, with 18 bases between. This CDR3 has 15 residues. CDR3 coding DNA: TGCAGCGTCCCACTGTCTGGGAAGCCGAACACTGAAGCTTTCTTT. Protein product: CSVPLSGKPNTEAFF. Full variable domain (missing parts from reference TRBV29-1 and TRBJ1-1): SAVISQKPSRDICQRGTSLTIQCQVDSQVTMMFWYRQQPGQSLTLIATANQGSEATYESGFVIDKFPISRPNLTFSTLTVSNMSPEDSSIYLCSVPLSGKPNTEAFFGQGTRLTVV.

This clonotype was counted at least ten times. CDR3 region: CASSSLAGNYGYTF. CDR3 sequence (DNA): TGTGCCAGCAGTTCCCTTGCGGGTAACTATGGCTACACCTTC. The chain couples TRBV12-3 or TRBV12-4 to TRBJ1-2, with D unresolved. V was clipped by 4 bases and J by 1 base, with 10 bases between them. The CDR3 covers 14 residues.

This clonotype was detected many times. The J gene is TRBJ1-1, the V gene TRBV9; D gene unclear. Trimming removed 0 bases at V and 4 bases at J, with 10 bases between. Germline V lookup: CDR1 SGDLS, CDR2 YYNGEE. The CDR3 covers 14 residues. The DNA of the CDR3 is TGTGCCAGCAGCGTAGACCGGACGAGCACTGAAGCTTTCTTT. The encoded protein is CASSVDRTSTEAFF.

This clonotype was seen a handful of times. The chain is built from TRBV7-9 and TRBJ1-2, with D possibly being TRBD1 (6 bases). The V end was cut by 4 bases, the J end by 4 bases, with 22 bases between. This CDR3 region has 17 residues. Germline lookup yields CDR1 SEHNR and CDR2 FQNEAQ (reference sequence). The CDR3 protein is CASSSSGGIGLLYGYTF. CDR3 bases: TGTGCCAGCAGCTCATCCGGGGGCATAGGATTGCTCTATGGCTACACCTTC.

This clonotype was counted many times. This rearrangement joins TRBV12-3 or TRBV12-4 to TRBJ2-5; the match to TRBD1 covers 8 bases. The ends lost 7 bases at V and 7 bases at J; junction bases unmatched: 8. The CDR3 extends over 13 amino acids. CDR3 amino acids: CASTDRGGGTQYF. Here the CDR3 DNA reads TGTGCCAGCACAGACAGGGGTGGTGGGACCCAGTACTTC.

The chain joins TRBV28 to TRBJ2-7; 9 bases agree with TRBD1. Germline V lookup: CDR1 MDHEN, CDR2 SYDVKM. This CDR3 has 15 residues. The junction had 9 bases not matched to a gene; V was cut back by 7 bases and J by 2 bases. CDR3 DNA sequence: TGTGCCAGCACTGATTTGGGACAGGGTGCCTACGAGCAGTACTTC. It specifies CASTDLGQGAYEQYF.

Many counts were recorded for this clonotype. The chain uses TRBV28 and TRBJ2-7; D possibly corresponds to TRBD2 (6 bases). The CDR3 extends over 13 amino acids. The V end lost 5 bases, the J end lost 3 bases, and 11 bases lay between the germline ends. The germline V gene encodes CDR1 MDHEN and CDR2 SYDVKM. In DNA, the CDR3 is TGTGCCAGCAGTCCGGGACTTATCTACGAGCAGTACTTC. Its translation: CASSPGLIYEQYF.

This clonotype was detected only a few times. A single base separates this from a much larger clone, so it may be a read error. The chain links TRBV7-2 to TRBJ2-7; D remains ambiguous. V lost 2 bases to trimming and J lost 6 bases, with 8 bases between them. This CDR3 is built from 12 residues. CDR1 is SGHTA, CDR2 FQGNSA, per germline. CDR3 DNA sequence: TGTGCCAGCAGCTTACGGTTAGGCGAGCAGTACTTC. Translating it yields CASSLRLGEQYF.

This sequence joins TRBV6-2 or TRBV6-3 and TRBJ2-7; unclear D gene. Germline values: CDR1 MNHEY, CDR2 SVGEGT. Trimming stripped 5 bases from V and 3 bases from J, with 17 bases between. The CDR3 is 15 amino acids. The CDR3 is CASSGPGDGNYEQYF. In DNA form, the CDR3 reads TGTGCCAGCAGTGGGCCCGGAGACGGAAACTACGAGCAGTACTTC.

Ten or more counts support this clonotype. This rearrangement joins TRBV11-2 to TRBJ1-2, with a tentative D call TRBD1 (5 bases). CDR1 and CDR2 from the germline V gene are SGHAT and FQNNGV. Between the trimmed V and J ends, which lost 8 bases and 3 bases, there was a span of 19 bases. The CDR3 is 15 residues long. CDR3 residues: CASFPLGGGDYGYTF. The CDR3 DNA follows: TGTGCCAGCTTCCCTTTGGGGGGGGGAGACTATGGCTACACCTTC.

This clonotype was seen many times. V gene TRBV12-3 or TRBV12-4 combines with J gene TRBJ2-7; D not resolved. The length of the CDR3 is 12 residues. V was cut by 5 bases and J by 7 bases, with 12 bases left in between. The CDR3 loop is CASSPKKREQYF. The CDR3 bases are TGTGCCAGCAGTCCTAAAAAAAGGGAGCAGTACTTC.

This clonotype has only a few counts. The chain recombines TRBV4-2 with TRBJ2-1; no clear D. CDR3 length: 15 amino acids. V gave up 0 bases and J gave up 6 bases, with 12 bases separating them. From germline, CDR1 is LGHNA and CDR2 YNFKEQ. This CDR3 reads CASSQDIPKGNEQFF. In nucleotides, the CDR3 is TGTGCCAGCAGCCAAGATATACCGAAGGGCAATGAGCAGTTCTTC.

The chain couples TRBV4-1 to TRBJ1-1, with D hard to call. Trimming removed 1 base from V and 4 bases from J, with 16 bases in between. This CDR3 comprises 16 residues. Germline CDR1 reads MGHRA; CDR2 reads YSYEKL. The CDR3 bases are TGCGCCAGCAGCCAAGTCCCCCGATGGGTGTTCACTGAAGCTTTCTTT. Residues: CASSQVPRWVFTEAFF.

The gene calls are TRBV20-1 and TRBJ2-3, with 10 positions matching TRBD2. The trim removed 6 bases at V and 4 bases at J, leaving 10 bases unmatched. The V gene's germline CDR1 is DFQATT and CDR2 SNEGSKA (reference sequence). The CDR3 contains 15 residues. CDR3 sequence (DNA): TGCAGTGCCATTCTAACTAGCGGGGTAGCAGATACGCAGTATTTT. Translating it yields CSAILTSGVADTQYF.

This clonotype showed up many times. The CDR3 coding sequence is TGTGCCAGCAGCGTGACAGGAGATAATTCACCCCTCCACTTT. Its protein product is CASSVTGDNSPLHF. This chain connects TRBV6-1 to TRBJ1-6; a possible D gene is TRBD1 (6 bases). V was shortened by 6 bases and J by 5 bases, with 11 bases between the two germline ends. The CDR3 spans 14 residues. Looked up from germline, CDR1 is MNHNS and CDR2 is SASEGT.

To note about this clonotype: Possible read error: a much larger clone is one base away. The chain links TRBV20-1 to TRBJ2-7; 8 bases are a match to TRBD1. The CDR3 has 14 residues. Germline values: CDR1 DFQATT, CDR2 SNEGSKA (reference sequence). CDR3: CGATDRGGFYEQYF. The CDR3 DNA reads as TGCGGTGCTACAGACAGGGGAGGTTTCTACGAGCAGTACTTC.